What follows are 10 T cell receptor beta chains derived from one specimen sequenced in a study of cytomegalovirus exposure and HLA in healthy donors. The PCR employed 60 Vbeta primers together with 13 Jbeta primers. Produced via immunoSEQ multiplex PCR; TCRdb's table is partial and in-frame only. The sample lists 200,000 to 250,000 clones, around 83% occurring once. The sample consisted of PBMCs. Receptors originate from a girl aged 10-17 years in good health and CMV-seronegative.

Concerning this clone: Distinct nucleotide sequences in the sample also encode this CDR3. The chain recombines TRBV30 with TRBJ2-3; 8 nucleotides agree with TRBD2. In germline, CDR1 is GTSNPN, CDR2 SVGIG (reference sequence). CDR3 length: 12 residues. V lost 1 base and J lost 6; bases outside the gene matches: 0. Here the CDR3 DNA reads TGTGCCTGGAGTGCGGGGGGGGATACGCAGTATTTT. Translating gives CAWSAGGDTQYF.

This clone was observed once. J is TRBJ2-7 and V is TRBV9; TRBD2 matches 9 bases. CDR1 SGDLS and CDR2 YYNGEE come from the germline V gene. CDR3 size: 15 residues. After removal of 4 bases from V and 8 bases from J, the junction contained 13 bases not matched to a gene. This chain's CDR3 is CASSSVAGEGEKQYF. The CDR3 DNA reads as TGTGCCAGCAGCAGCGTAGCGGGAGAAGGGGAGAAGCAGTACTTC.

The V and J genes are TRBV28 and TRBJ1-1; 8 positions match TRBD1. Germline V gives CDR1 MDHEN, CDR2 SYDVKM. This CDR3 is built from 14 residues. Trimming removed 4 bases from V and 7 bases from J; junction bases left unmatched: 8. DNA for the CDR3: TGTGCCAGCAGTTCCGGGAAGACAGGGGATGAAGCTTTCTTT. The encoded protein is CASSSGKTGDEAFF.

The CDR3 protein is CASSDAGANTEAFF. DNA for the CDR3: TGCGCCAGCAGTGACGCGGGGGCGAACACTGAAGCTTTCTTT. The chain carries TRBV10-2 and TRBJ1-1; D might be TRBD1 (6 bases). Trimming cost V 3 bases and J 1 base, with 9 bases left between them. Germline values: CDR1 WSHSY, CDR2 SAAADI. The CDR3 totals 14 residues.

The chain uses TRBV2 and TRBJ2-3; TRBD2 aligns across 10 bases. The trim removed 5 bases at V and 4 bases at J, leaving 3 bases unmatched. This CDR3 has 14 amino acids. Germline lookup yields CDR1 SNHLY and CDR2 FYNNEI. Written as DNA, the CDR3 is TGTGCCAGCAGTAAGCGGGGGGGCGCAGATACGCAGTATTTT. This sequence encodes CASSKRGGADTQYF.

This chain uses TRBV6-1 with TRBJ1-1; D unclear. Germline V gene data show CDR1 as MNHNS and CDR2 as SASEGT. V was pared by 11 bases and J by 3 bases, with 22 bases between. The CDR3 has 15 residues. The CDR3: CAAGRRQQRDTEAFF. The CDR3 DNA follows: TGTGCCGCCGGCCGTCGGCAGCAACGGGACACTGAAGCTTTCTTT.

This chain joins TRBV4-2 and TRBJ2-7; no definite D call. The CDR3 covers 14 residues. The germline V gene has CDR1 LGHNA and CDR2 YNFKEQ. Trimming removed 0 bases from V and 3 bases from J, with 9 bases in between. The CDR3 DNA sequence: TGTGCCAGCAGCCAAGATTTAGTAGACTACGAGCAGTACTTC. It is translated as CASSQDLVDYEQYF.

The sample holds a few counts of this clone. This chain uses TRBV4-1 with TRBJ1-1, with 11 bases that match TRBD1. This CDR3 has 19 residues. Germline V lookup: CDR1 MGHRA, CDR2 YSYEKL. Trimming cost V 0 bases and J 0 bases; bases outside gene matches: 9. CDR3 nucleotide sequence: TGCGCCAGCAGCCAAGAACCGGGACAGGGGGTTTCGTTGAACACTGAAGCTTTCTTT. Residues: CASSQEPGQGVSLNTEAFF.

The V gene is TRBV28, the J gene TRBJ2-5; 8 bases match TRBD1. V was pared by 3 bases and J by 5 bases, with 14 bases of the junction left unmatched. CDR1 is MDHEN and CDR2 is SYDVKM in the germline V gene. There are 17 residues in the CDR3. This chain's CDR3 is CASSFHRTGMRGETQYF. The CDR3 coding sequence is TGTGCCAGCAGTTTCCACCGGACAGGGATGAGGGGGGAGACCCAGTACTTC. Full variable domain (outside the CDR3, taken from reference TRBV28 and TRBJ2-5): DVKVTQSSRYLVKRTGEKVFLECVQDMDHENMFWYRQDPGLGLRLIYFSYDVKMKEKGDIPEGYSVSREKKERFSLILESASTNQTSMYLCASSFHRTGMRGETQYFGPGTRLLVL.

The chain has TRBV5-1 and TRBJ2-1; TRBD2 matches 9 bases. This CDR3 comprises 16 residues. Germline loops: CDR1 SGHRS, CDR2 YFSETQ. Trimming cost V 0 bases and J 8 bases; bases outside gene matches: 9. The CDR3 spells CASSLDRRAGGYEQFF. As DNA, the CDR3 is TGCGCCAGCAGCTTGGACAGAAGAGCGGGAGGTTATGAGCAGTTCTTC.